One TCR beta chain is described in this entry. In germline, CDR1 is MDHEN, CDR2 SYDVKM. Trimming stripped 8 bases from V and 2 bases from J, with 13 bases between. The CDR3 spans 13 residues. The sample belongs to a study of T cell clones after liver transplantation. Sequencing was performed with immunoSEQ multiplex PCR; in TCRdb, only in-frame clones are kept and a portion is missing. The sample yields over 100,000 clones, roughly 80% seen once. Sequencing was performed on CD4+ T cells from blood, taken before liver transplant. The V call is TRBV28, the J call TRBJ2-7; no firm D call. The receptor was isolated from a human donor who received a liver transplant. CDR3 nucleotides: TGTGCCAGCGAACAACAGCTGGCCTACGAGCAGTACTTC. This codes for CASEQQLAYEQYF.